This T cell receptor beta chain was recorded in a study of neurological immune-mediated disorders. This clonotype was detected only a few times. By 5'RACE with 10-nucleotide random UMIs, the cDNA was made. One entry per CDR3 protein results from TCRdb running MiXCR on the 5' RACE reads. The data hold over 50,000 distinct CDR3 sequences, with about 5.2% observed a single time. The CDR3 runs to 11 residues. Germline-derived CDR1 and CDR2 are SGHTA and FQGNSA. V lost 1 base, J lost 10 bases, and 5 bases lay in between. The source of this sequence is a human donor with multiple sclerosis. The donor label of this sample is uncertain. Material: PBMCs. This chain uses TRBV7-2 with TRBJ2-4; D is unclear. The CDR3 bases are TGTGCCAGCAGCTTAGAACATATTCAGTACTTC. Translation: CASSLEHIQYF.